This T cell receptor (beta chain) was profiled in a study of T cell changes during pregnancy in multiple sclerosis. Clones were sequenced by immunoSEQ multiplex PCR, and TCRdb holds only the in-frame ones, with some missing. The sample contains 15,000 to 20,000 clones, over 80% of which appear only once. The CDR3 length is 16 residues. The V gene's germline CDR1 is MNHEY and CDR2 SMNVEV (reference sequence). Trimming removed 4 bases from V and 3 bases from J, with 15 bases in between. Sequenced material: CD8+ T cells from peripheral blood mononuclear cells, taken after pregnancy. The receptor was derived from a female donor in good health, enrolled as a control in a pregnancy study. J is TRBJ1-4 and V is TRBV27; D perhaps matches TRBD1 (5 bases). In DNA, the CDR3 is TGTGCCAGCAGTTCCAAAATGGACACCGCTAATGAAAAACTGTTTTTT. Its translation: CASSSKMDTANEKLFF.